Below are 5 T cell receptor beta chains sequenced from a single sample in a study of T cell responses to AZD1222 COVID-19 vaccine. Using immunoSEQ multiplex PCR, the repertoire was profiled, and TCRdb retains in-frame clones only, with some absent. The sample holds about 140,000 clones, roughly 89% seen once. The sample was peripheral blood, taken 28 days after the second dose of the MenACWY control vaccine. The receptors stem from an adult who received the MenACWY meningococcal vaccine as a control.

The CDR3 bases are TGTGCCAGCAGCCGCGATAGCGGGACAGGGGAGCTGTTTTTT. Residues: CASSRDSGTGELFF. The gene calls are TRBV7-2 and TRBJ2-2, with 8 nucleotides matching TRBD2. The germline V gene has CDR1 SGHTA and CDR2 FQGNSA. The CDR3 spans 14 residues. Unmatched junction bases numbered 7, after V lost 5 bases and J lost 8 bases.

The rearrangement links TRBV6-4 to TRBJ2-7, with D uncertain. Germline CDR1 reads MRHNA; CDR2 reads SNTAGT. V dropped 1 base and J dropped 3 bases, with 19 bases sitting between them. The CDR3 spans 17 residues. The CDR3 loop is CASSDCRPDDRGYEQYF. As DNA, the CDR3 is TGTGCCAGCAGTGACTGTCGACCGGACGATAGAGGCTACGAGCAGTACTTC.

J is TRBJ1-6 and V is TRBV14; 9 nucleotides match TRBD1. The V segment lost 0 bases and the J segment 9 bases; nucleotides outside the gene matches: 6. Germline loops: CDR1 SGHDN, CDR2 FVKESK. The CDR3 consists of 16 residues. CDR3 nucleotides: TGTGCCAGCAGCCAAGACTGGGACAGGGCTCGTTCACCCCTCCACTTT. Encoded protein: CASSQDWDRARSPLHF.

As for this clone: This same CDR3 is encoded by further DNA sequences in the sample. The chain combines TRBV20-1 with TRBJ2-7, with D possibly being TRBD1 or TRBD2 (5 bases each). There are 10 residues in the CDR3. Germline V gives CDR1 DFQATT, CDR2 SNEGSKA (reference sequence). V was clipped by 5 bases and J by 3 bases, with 5 bases between them. DNA of the CDR3: TGCAGTGCTGGGGGCTACGAGCAGTACTTC. As protein: CSAGGYEQYF.

This clone has a single count. The rearrangement uses TRBV6-1 and TRBJ1-2; 9 positions agree with TRBD1. The CDR3 loop spans 15 amino acids. The trim removed 2 bases at V and 2 bases at J, leaving 3 bases unmatched. Looked up from germline, CDR1 is MNHNS and CDR2 is SASEGT. The CDR3 is CASSEPGQGNYGYTF. In DNA, the CDR3 is TGTGCCAGCAGTGAACCGGGACAGGGCAACTATGGCTACACCTTC.